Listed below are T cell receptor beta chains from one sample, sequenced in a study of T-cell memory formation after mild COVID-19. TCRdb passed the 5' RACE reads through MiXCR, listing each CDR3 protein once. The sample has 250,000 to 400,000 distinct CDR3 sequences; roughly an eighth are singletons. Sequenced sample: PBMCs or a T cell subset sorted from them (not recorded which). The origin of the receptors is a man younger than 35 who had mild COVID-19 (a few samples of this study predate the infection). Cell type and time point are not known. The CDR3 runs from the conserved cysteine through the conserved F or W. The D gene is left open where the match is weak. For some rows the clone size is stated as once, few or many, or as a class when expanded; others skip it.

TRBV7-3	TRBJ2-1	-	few	CASSSGLPNEQFF	TGTGCCAGCAGCTCGGGACTTCCCAATGAGCAGTTCTTC
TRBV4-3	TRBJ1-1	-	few	CASSQDQGGNTEAFF	TGCGCCAGCAGCCAAGATCAGGGAGGGAACACTGAAGCTTTCTTT
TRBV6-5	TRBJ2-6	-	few	CASSYHPGGGSGANVLTF	TGTGCCAGCAGTTACCACCCAGGGGGAGGGTCTGGGGCCAACGTCCTGACTTTC
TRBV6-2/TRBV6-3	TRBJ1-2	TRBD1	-	CASLTGRGHFNYGYTF	TGTGCCAGCCTTACGGGCAGGGGGCATTTTAACTATGGCTACACCTTC
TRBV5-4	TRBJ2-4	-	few	CASSLAGPKNIQYF	TGTGCCAGCAGCTTGGCCGGCCCCAAAAACATTCAGTACTTC
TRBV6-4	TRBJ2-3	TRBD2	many	CASSANSGGADTQYF	TGTGCCAGCAGTGCGAATAGCGGGGGGGCAGATACGCAGTATTTT
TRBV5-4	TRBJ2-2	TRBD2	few	CASSRGTSGGPTGELFF	TGTGCCAGCAGCCGAGGGACTAGCGGGGGACCCACCGGGGAGCTGTTTTTT
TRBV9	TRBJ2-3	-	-	CASGKRLTDTQYF	TGTGCCAGCGGGAAGAGATTGACAGATACGCAGTATTTT
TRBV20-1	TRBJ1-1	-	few	CSASGPQNTEAFF	TGCAGTGCAAGCGGACCTCAGAACACTGAAGCTTTCTTT
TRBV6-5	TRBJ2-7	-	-	CASSYSRNYEQYF	TGTGCCAGCAGTTACTCCAGGAATTACGAGCAGTACTTC
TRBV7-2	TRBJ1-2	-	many	CASSLAGGGSGYTF	TGTGCCAGCAGCTTAGCCGGCGGGGGGAGTGGCTACACCTTC
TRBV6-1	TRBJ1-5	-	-	CATRQEGQPQHF	TGTGCCACCCGACAGGAGGGTCAGCCCCAGCATTTT
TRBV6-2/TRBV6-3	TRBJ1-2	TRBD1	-	CASSLWTGSYTF	TGTGCCAGCAGCCTATGGACAGGGAGCTACACCTTC
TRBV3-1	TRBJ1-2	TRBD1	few	CASSQYRGTNYGYTF	TGTGCCAGCAGCCAGTACAGGGGCACTAACTATGGCTACACCTTC
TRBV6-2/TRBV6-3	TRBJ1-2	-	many	CASSSFPRLAEANYGYTF	TGTGCCAGCAGTTCCTTCCCAAGGTTAGCGGAGGCTAACTATGGCTACACCTTC
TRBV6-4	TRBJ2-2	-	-	CASSVGESNTGELFF	TGTGCCAGCAGTGTCGGGGAATCGAACACCGGGGAGCTGTTTTTT
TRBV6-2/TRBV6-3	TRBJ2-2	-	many	CASIKSRRVGRTGELFF	TGTGCCAGCATCAAAAGCCGCCGGGTGGGGCGCACCGGGGAGCTGTTTTTT
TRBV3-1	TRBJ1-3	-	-	CASSQDSVGNTIYF	TGTGCCAGCAGTCAAGACTCCGTTGGAAACACCATATATTTT
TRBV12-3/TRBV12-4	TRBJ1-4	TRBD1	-	CASNLGQGGSELFF	TGTGCCAGCAACCTGGGACAGGGCGGGTCAGAACTGTTTTTT
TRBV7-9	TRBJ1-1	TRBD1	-	CASRLGQVNTEAFF	TGTGCCAGCAGGTTGGGACAGGTGAACACTGAAGCTTTCTTT
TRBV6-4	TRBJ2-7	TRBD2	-	CASSAKAGGGLSQQYF	TGTGCCAGCAGTGCAAAAGCGGGGGGTGGCCTCTCCCAGCAGTACTTC
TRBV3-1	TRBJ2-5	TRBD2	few	CASSPLGAGGVSETQYF	TGTGCCAGCAGCCCCCTAGGGGCGGGGGGAGTTAGTGAGACCCAGTACTTC
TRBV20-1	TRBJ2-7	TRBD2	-	CSASPGTSGGSLYEQYF	TGCAGTGCTAGCCCCGGGACTAGCGGGGGCAGTTTGTACGAGCAGTACTTC
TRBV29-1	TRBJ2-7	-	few	CSVVRAESYEQYF	TGCAGCGTTGTTAGGGCAGAGTCCTACGAGCAGTACTTC
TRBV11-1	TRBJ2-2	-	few	CASSLSRGDNTGELFF	TGTGCCAGCAGCTTATCACGCGGGGACAACACCGGGGAGCTGTTTTTT
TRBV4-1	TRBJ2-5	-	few	CASSERFSSKETQYF	TGCGCCAGCAGCGAGAGATTTAGCAGCAAAGAGACCCAGTACTTC
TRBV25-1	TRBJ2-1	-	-	CASSEYGEQFF	TGTGCCAGCAGTGAATACGGTGAGCAGTTCTTC
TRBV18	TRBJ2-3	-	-	CASSILDPSTDTQYF	TGTGCCAGCTCCATACTTGATCCTAGCACAGATACGCAGTATTTT
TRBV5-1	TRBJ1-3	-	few	CASSATGKAGNTIYF	TGCGCCAGCAGTGCTACAGGGAAAGCTGGAAACACCATATATTTT
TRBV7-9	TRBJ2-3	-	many	CASSWGADTDTQYF	TGTGCCAGCAGCTGGGGGGCGGACACAGATACGCAGTATTTT
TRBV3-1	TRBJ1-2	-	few	CASSQGSQGHGYTF	TGTGCCAGCAGCCAAGGGTCACAGGGTCATGGCTACACCTTC
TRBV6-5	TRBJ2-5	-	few	CASSYSYTQGETQYF	TGTGCCAGCAGTTACTCGTACACCCAGGGAGAGACCCAGTACTTC
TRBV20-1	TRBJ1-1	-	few	CSARRGRGVSPEAFF	TGCAGTGCTAGAAGAGGAAGAGGGGTTTCGCCTGAAGCTTTCTTT
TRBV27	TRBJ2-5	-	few	CASSFRGRRETQYF	TGTGCCAGCAGTTTCCGGGGCAGGAGAGAGACCCAGTACTTC
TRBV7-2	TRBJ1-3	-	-	CASSLDRVSGNTIYF	TGTGCCAGCAGCTTAGACAGGGTGTCTGGAAACACCATATATTTT
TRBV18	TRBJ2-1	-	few	CASSPSSKQDNEQFF	TGTGCCAGCTCGCCAAGCTCGAAGCAAGACAATGAGCAGTTCTTC
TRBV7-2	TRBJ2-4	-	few	CASSLVPGLAKNIQYF	TGTGCCAGCAGCTTAGTACCAGGGCTAGCCAAAAACATTCAGTACTTC
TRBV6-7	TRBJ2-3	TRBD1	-	CASSYSPPAQGATDTQYF	TGTGCCAGCAGTTACTCCCCCCCGGCCCAGGGGGCGACAGATACGCAGTATTTT
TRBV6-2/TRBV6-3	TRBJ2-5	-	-	CASGFSLGRGIQETQYF	TGTGCCAGCGGCTTTTCGCTGGGCCGTGGGATCCAAGAGACCCAGTACTTC
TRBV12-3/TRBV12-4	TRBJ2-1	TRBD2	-	CASSNTGGNEQFF	TGTGCCAGCAGCAATACGGGGGGCAATGAGCAGTTCTTC
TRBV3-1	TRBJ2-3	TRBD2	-	CASSQGSLAGAGTDTQYF	TGTGCCAGCAGCCAAGGTTCCCTAGCGGGGGCCGGCACAGATACGCAGTATTTT